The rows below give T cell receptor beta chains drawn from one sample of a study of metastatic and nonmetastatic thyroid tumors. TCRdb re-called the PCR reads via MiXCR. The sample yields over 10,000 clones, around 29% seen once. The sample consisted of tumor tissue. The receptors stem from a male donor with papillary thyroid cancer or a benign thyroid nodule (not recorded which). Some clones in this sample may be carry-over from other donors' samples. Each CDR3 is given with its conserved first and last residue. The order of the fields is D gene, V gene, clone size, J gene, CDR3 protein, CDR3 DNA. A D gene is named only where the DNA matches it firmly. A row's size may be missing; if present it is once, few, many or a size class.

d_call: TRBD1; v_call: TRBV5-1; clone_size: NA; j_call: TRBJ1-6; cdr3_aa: CASSETGGSNSPLHF; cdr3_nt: TGCGCCAGCAGCGAGACAGGGGGCAGTAATTCACCCCTCCACTTT
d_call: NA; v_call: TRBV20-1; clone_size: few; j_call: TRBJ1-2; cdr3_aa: CSARRPSEDGYTF; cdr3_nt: TGCAGTGCCCGCCGGCCTTCCGAGGACGGCTACACCTTC
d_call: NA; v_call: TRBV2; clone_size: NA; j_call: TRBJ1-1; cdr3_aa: CATGGTTTEAFF; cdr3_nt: TGTGCCACGGGCGGCACGACTACCGAAGCTTTCTTT
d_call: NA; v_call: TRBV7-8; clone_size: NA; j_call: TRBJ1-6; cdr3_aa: CASSLGGFQSPLHF; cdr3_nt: TGTGCCAGCAGCCTTGGGGGCTTCCAGTCACCCCTCCACTTT
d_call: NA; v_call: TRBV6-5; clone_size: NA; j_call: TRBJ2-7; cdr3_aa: CASNLYYEQYF; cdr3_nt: TGTGCCAGCAATCTCTACTACGAGCAGTACTTC
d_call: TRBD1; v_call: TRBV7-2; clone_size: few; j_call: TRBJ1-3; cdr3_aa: CASSLGPQGGNTIYF; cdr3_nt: TGTGCCAGCAGCTTAGGACCACAGGGGGGAAACACCATATATTTT
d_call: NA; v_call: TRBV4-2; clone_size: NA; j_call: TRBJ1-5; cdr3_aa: CASSQGARNQPQHF; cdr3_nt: TGTGCCAGCAGCCAAGGGGCACGAAATCAGCCCCAGCATTTT
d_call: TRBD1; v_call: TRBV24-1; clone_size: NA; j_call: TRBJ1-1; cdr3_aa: CATRGQGVNTEAFF; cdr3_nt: TGTGCCACCAGGGGACAGGGTGTGAACACTGAAGCTTTCTTT
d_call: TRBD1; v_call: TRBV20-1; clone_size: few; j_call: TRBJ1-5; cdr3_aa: CSASRLGQSNQPQHF; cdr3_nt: TGCAGTGCTAGTCGGTTGGGACAGAGCAATCAGCCCCAGCATTTT
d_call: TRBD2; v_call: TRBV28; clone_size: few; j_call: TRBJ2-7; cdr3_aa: CASSLFSGSYEQYF; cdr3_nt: TGTGCCAGCAGTTTATTTAGCGGGAGTTACGAGCAGTACTTC
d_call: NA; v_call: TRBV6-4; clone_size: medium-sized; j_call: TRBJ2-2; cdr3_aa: CASSMGASTGELFF; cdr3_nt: TGTGCCAGCAGTATGGGGGCCTCCACCGGGGAGCTGTTTTTT
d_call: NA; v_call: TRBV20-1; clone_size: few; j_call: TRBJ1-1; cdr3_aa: CSASRPGRGTEAFF; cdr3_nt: TGCAGTGCTAGTCGACCCGGCAGGGGCACTGAAGCTTTCTTT
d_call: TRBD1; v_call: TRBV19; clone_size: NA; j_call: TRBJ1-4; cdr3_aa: CASSRDRATNEKLFF; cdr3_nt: TGTGCCAGTAGTAGGGACAGAGCAACTAATGAAAAACTGTTTTTT
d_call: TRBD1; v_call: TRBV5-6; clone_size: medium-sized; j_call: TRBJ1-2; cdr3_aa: CASSLGTGGRTNYGYTF; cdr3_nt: TGTGCCAGCAGCTTAGGGACAGGGGGCCGAACTAACTATGGCTACACCTTC
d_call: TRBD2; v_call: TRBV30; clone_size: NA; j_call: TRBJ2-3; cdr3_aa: CAWIAGGAGTLYF; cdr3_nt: TGTGCGTGGATAGCGGGAGGGGCAGGTACGCTGTATTTT
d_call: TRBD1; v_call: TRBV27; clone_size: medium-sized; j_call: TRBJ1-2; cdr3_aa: CASSLLGQVPYGYTF; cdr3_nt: TGTGCCAGCAGTTTATTGGGACAGGTCCCTTATGGCTACACCTTC
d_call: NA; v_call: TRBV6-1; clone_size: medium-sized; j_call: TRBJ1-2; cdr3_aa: CASSNQGGTYGYTF; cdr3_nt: TGTGCCAGCAGCAACCAAGGGGGGACCTATGGCTACACCTTC
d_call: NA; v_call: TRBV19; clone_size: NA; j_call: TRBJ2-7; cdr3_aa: CASGSYEQYF; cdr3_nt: TGTGCCAGTGGCTCCTACGAGCAGTACTTC
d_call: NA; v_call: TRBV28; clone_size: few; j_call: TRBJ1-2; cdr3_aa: CASSFAGADISIGYTF; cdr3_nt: TGTGCCAGCAGTTTCGCAGGCGCCGATATTTCTATTGGCTACACCTTC
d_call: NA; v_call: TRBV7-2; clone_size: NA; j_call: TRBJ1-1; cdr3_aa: CASSRGRSNTEAFF; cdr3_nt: TGTGCCAGCAGCCGCGGCAGGTCGAACACTGAAGCTTTCTTT
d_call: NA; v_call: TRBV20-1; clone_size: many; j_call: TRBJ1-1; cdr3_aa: CSARRVREDTEAFF; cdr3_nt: TGCAGTGCTAGGCGGGTCAGGGAAGACACTGAAGCTTTCTTT
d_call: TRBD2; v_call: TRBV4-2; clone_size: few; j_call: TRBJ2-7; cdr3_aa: CASSQGTSGATYEQYF; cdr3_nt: TGTGCCAGCAGCCAGGGGACTAGCGGGGCTACCTACGAGCAGTACTTC
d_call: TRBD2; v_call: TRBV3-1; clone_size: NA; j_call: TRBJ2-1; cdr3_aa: CASSQGLAGYNEQFF; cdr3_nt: TGTGCCAGCAGCCAAGGGCTAGCGGGGTACAATGAGCAGTTCTTC
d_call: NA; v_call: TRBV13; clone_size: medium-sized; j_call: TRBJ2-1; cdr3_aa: CASRWKGTDNEQFF; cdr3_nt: TGTGCCAGCAGATGGAAGGGTACTGACAATGAGCAGTTCTTC
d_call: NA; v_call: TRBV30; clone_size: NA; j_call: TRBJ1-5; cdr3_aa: CAWSGSGLHHPQHF; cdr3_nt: TGTGCCTGGTCCGGCAGTGGGCTGCATCATCCCCAGCATTTT